The next 5 T cell receptor beta chains were all read from a single sample in a study of blood T cell repertoires in COVID-19. Here immunoSEQ multiplex PCR was the method, and the copy in TCRdb shows in-frame clones only, minus some. Of 140,000 to 150,000 clones listed, 75% to 85% are singletons. Sequenced material: peripheral blood. These receptors all stem from a human donor with acute or convalescent COVID-19. The donor label of this sample is uncertain.

A word on this clone: Other DNA sequences of this sample code for an identical CDR3. The chain has TRBV6-5 and TRBJ1-1; no clear D. This CDR3 comprises 13 residues. Looked up from germline, CDR1 is MNHEY and CDR2 is SVGAGI. V lost 0 bases and J 5 bases, leaving 7 bases between the germline ends. The CDR3 spells CASSYSRGTEAFF. The CDR3 coding sequence is TGTGCCAGCAGTTACTCCCGAGGGACTGAAGCTTTCTTT.

This sequence joins TRBV7-9 and TRBJ2-1; 9 bases agree with TRBD1. CDR3 length: 16 residues. Trimming cost V 4 bases and J 6 bases; bases outside gene matches: 10. The germline CDR1 and CDR2 sequences are SEHNR and FQNEAQ (reference sequence). The CDR3 DNA follows: TGTGCCAGCAGCTCCAACGACAGGGGGGTCCGCAATGAGCAGTTCTTC. This sequence encodes CASSSNDRGVRNEQFF. Looking up the rest from reference TRBV7-9 and TRBJ2-1 gives the full variable domain: DTGVSQNPRHKITKRGQNVTFRCDPISEHNRLYWYRQTLGQGPEFLTYFQNEAQLEKSRLLSDRFSAERPKGSFSTLEIQRTEQGDSAMYLCASSSNDRGVRNEQFFGPGTRLTVL.

This chain connects TRBV3-1 (or the pseudogene TRBV3-2) to TRBJ2-7; TRBD2 might be the D (6 bases). The germline V gene has CDR1 LGHDT and CDR2 YNNKEL (reference sequence). The CDR3 runs to 15 residues. V gave up 5 bases and J gave up 6 bases, with 20 bases separating them. The CDR3 coding sequence is TGTGCCAGCAGCGTTAAGGTCGGGGGAAAGGTCGAGCAGTACTTC. Protein: CASSVKVGGKVEQYF.

A single count supports this clone. The chain joins TRBV27 to TRBJ2-2, with D maybe TRBD2 (6 bases). The germline V gene has CDR1 MNHEY and CDR2 SMNVEV (reference sequence). This CDR3 is built from 16 residues. Trimming took 2 bases from V and 6 from J, leaving 16 bases between them. In nucleotides, the CDR3 is TGTGCCAGCAGTTTAGTTGGGGGAGCGGGCGCCGGGGAGCTGTTTTTT. Its translation is CASSLVGGAGAGELFF.

The J gene is TRBJ2-1, the V gene TRBV13, with 8 nucleotides matching TRBD2. Germline lookup yields CDR1 PRHDT and CDR2 FYEKMQ (reference sequence). With 4 bases clipped from V and 8 bases from J, the junction kept 10 bases outside the gene matches. The CDR3 contains 15 residues. The CDR3 nucleotides read TGTGCCAGCAGCTCCCCCGGACTAGCCGGATATGAGCAGTTCTTC. This sequence encodes CASSSPGLAGYEQFF.